One sample yielded the 26 T cell receptor beta chains listed below, sequenced in a study of cytomegalovirus exposure and HLA in healthy donors. This PCR relied on a set of 60 Vbeta primers and 13 Jbeta primers. Repertoires were generated with immunoSEQ multiplex PCR, while TCRdb's copy carries only in-frame clones and drops some. The table shows about 120,000 clones, with approximately 76% occurring only once. What was sequenced was PBMCs. Receptors were obtained from a man between 60 and 75 years old in good health and CMV-seropositive.

As DNA, the CDR3 is TGCGCCAGCAGCTTGGGGTCTAGCGGGAGCGATGAGCAGTTCTTC. Translating it yields CASSLGSSGSDEQFF. The gene calls are TRBV5-1 and TRBJ2-1; TRBD2 matches 10 bases. The length of the CDR3 is 15 residues. Germline CDR1 reads SGHRS; CDR2 reads YFSETQ. Germline trimming cut 0 bases from V and 8 bases from J; bases unmatched to any gene: 5.

This clone turned up a few times. J is TRBJ2-1 and V is TRBV29-1, with 7 bases that match TRBD1. The germline CDR1 and CDR2 sequences are SQVTM and ANQGSEA. Germline trimming cut 5 bases from V and 1 base from J; bases unmatched to any gene: 8. This CDR3 region has 15 residues. CDR3 nucleotides: TGCAGCGTTTATGGGACAGACTATTCCTACAATGAGCAGTTCTTC. It encodes CSVYGTDYSYNEQFF.

The gene calls are TRBV9 and TRBJ2-1; 8 nucleotides align to TRBD1. Germline V gives CDR1 SGDLS, CDR2 YYNGEE. Trimming cost V 4 bases and J 6 bases; bases outside gene matches: 9. There are 15 residues in the CDR3. CDR3 sequence: CASSTWTGSSNEQFF. CDR3 bases: TGTGCCAGCAGCACTTGGACAGGGTCGAGCAATGAGCAGTTCTTC. Together with reference TRBV9 and TRBJ2-1, the CDR3 gives the full variable domain: DSGVTQTPKHLITATGQRVTLRCSPRSGDLSVYWYQQSLDQGLQFLIQYYNGEERAKGNILERFSAQQFPDLHSELNLSSLELGDSALYFCASSTWTGSSNEQFFGPGTRLTVL.

V and J are TRBV18 and TRBJ1-2; D remains ambiguous. This CDR3 has 15 amino acids. The V gene lost 6 bases and the J gene lost 4 bases, with 18 bases spanning the gap. Germline-derived CDR1 and CDR2 are KGHSH and LQKENI. CDR3 nucleotide sequence: TGTGCCAGCTCCCCGGCGGAGGGCCCTACCTATGGCTACACCTTC. Translated: CASSPAEGPTYGYTF.

J is TRBJ1-2 and V is TRBV7-9; D call uncertain. Trimming removed 1 base at V and 4 bases at J, with 13 bases between. Per the germline V gene, CDR1 is SEHNR and CDR2 is FQNEAQ (reference sequence). The CDR3 runs to 15 residues. The CDR3 protein is CASSLDQAGSYGYTF. The DNA for the CDR3 is TGTGCCAGCAGCTTAGATCAGGCCGGTTCCTATGGCTACACCTTC.

This clone is a singleton in its sample. This sequence joins TRBV27 and TRBJ2-3; TRBD2 aligns across 13 bases. With 5 bases clipped from V and 5 bases from J, the junction kept 4 bases outside the gene matches. In germline, CDR1 is MNHEY, CDR2 SMNVEV (reference sequence). The length of the CDR3 is 15 residues. For the CDR3, the DNA is TGTGCCAGCAGTCCCGGACTAGCGGGAGTAGATACGCAGTATTTT. It codes for CASSPGLAGVDTQYF.

This sequence joins TRBV7-9 and TRBJ2-5; D possibly corresponds to TRBD1 (5 bases). CDR3 size: 12 residues. CDR1 is SEHNR, CDR2 FQNEAQ, per germline (reference sequence). Trimming cost V 5 bases and J 11 bases, with 15 bases left between them. The CDR3 loop is CASSLLAGSQYF. The CDR3 DNA reads TGTGCCAGCAGCCTTCTCGCAGGGTCGCAGTACTTC.

The V gene is TRBV18, the J gene TRBJ1-1; a weak D match, TRBD1 (6 bases). This CDR3 comprises 13 residues. Trimming removed 10 bases at V and 2 bases at J, with 14 bases between. CDR1 is KGHSH and CDR2 is LQKENI in the germline V gene. CDR3 DNA: TGTGCCACCCAAGGACAGAAAAACACTGAAGCTTTCTTT. Encoded protein: CATQGQKNTEAFF.

The V call is TRBV7-8, the J call TRBJ2-7, with 8 bases that match TRBD1. In germline, CDR1 is SGHVS, CDR2 FQNEAQ. This CDR3 region has 15 residues. Trimming took 2 bases from V and 3 from J; bases not matched to a gene: 6. The CDR3 DNA sequence: TGTGCCAGCAGCTTACAAACAGGGGGTTTCTACGAGCAGTACTTC. This translates into CASSLQTGGFYEQYF.

This chain uses TRBV5-1 with TRBJ1-1, with D perhaps matching TRBD1 (6 bases). The CDR3 sequence is 13 residues long. Germline CDR1 reads SGHRS; CDR2 reads YFSETQ. The V end was cut by 4 bases, the J end by 3 bases, with 10 bases between. CDR3 nucleotide sequence: TGCGCCAGCAGCACCAGACAGGACACTGAAGCTTTCTTT. This sequence encodes CASSTRQDTEAFF.

The CDR3 protein is CASRSARQGYTDTQYF. In DNA, the CDR3 is TGCGCCAGCAGAAGCGCCAGACAGGGATACACAGATACGCAGTATTTT. The gene calls are TRBV5-1 and TRBJ2-3; TRBD1 agrees at 7 bases. Germline CDR1 SGHRS, CDR2 YFSETQ. V was pared by 5 bases and J by 2 bases, with 11 bases of the junction left unmatched. The CDR3 covers 16 residues.

The sample holds a few counts of this clone. The chain links TRBV5-6 to TRBJ2-7, with D uncertain. The germline CDR1 and CDR2 sequences are SGHDT and YYEEEE. The CDR3 extends over 12 amino acids. Trimming took off 4 bases at V and 4 bases at J, with 9 bases between the two ends. The CDR3 region has the DNA TGTGCCAGCAGCCTAGACCTATACGAGCAGTACTTC. Translation: CASSLDLYEQYF.

The J gene is TRBJ1-5, the V gene TRBV6-1; no reliable D call. Germline CDR1 reads MNHNS; CDR2 reads SASEGT. Trimming shortened V by 7 bases and J by 3 bases, and 10 bases separated the two germline ends. The CDR3 sequence is 13 residues long. The CDR3 region has the DNA TGTGCCAGCAACTCATACCCCAATCAGCCCCAGCATTTT. Translated, it gives CASNSYPNQPQHF.

The rearrangement uses TRBV28 and TRBJ1-2; D is unclear. CDR3 length equals 12 residues. V was pared by 5 bases and J by 8 bases, with 12 bases between. The germline V gene encodes CDR1 MDHEN and CDR2 SYDVKM. CDR3 DNA sequence: TGTGCCAGCAGTATAGTAGATCTCGGCTACACCTTC. Translated: CASSIVDLGYTF.

The rearrangement uses TRBV6-5 and TRBJ2-2; 7 nucleotides align to TRBD1. CDR3 size: 14 residues. The junction had 3 bases not matched to a gene; V was cut back by 2 bases and J by 6 bases. The germline gives CDR1 MNHEY, CDR2 SVGAGI. As DNA, the CDR3 is TGTGCCAGCAGTTACAGGGGGCCCGCCGGGGAGCTGTTTTTT. Residues: CASSYRGPAGELFF.

The chain links TRBV5-6 to TRBJ1-1, with D hard to call. The CDR3 totals 13 residues. Germline CDR1 SGHDT, CDR2 YYEEEE. Between the trimmed V and J ends, which lost 1 base and 4 bases, there was a span of 8 bases. The CDR3: CASSLMRSTEAFF. The CDR3 nucleotides are TGTGCCAGCAGCTTGATGCGTAGCACTGAAGCTTTCTTT.

This clone occurred a few times. The chain has TRBV11-2 and TRBJ1-1; D remains ambiguous. The CDR3 has 12 amino acids. Trimming cost V 5 bases and J 5 bases, with 9 bases left between them. Germline loops: CDR1 SGHAT, CDR2 FQNNGV. CDR3 DNA: TGTGCCAGCAGCCATGGACTGACTGAAGCTTTCTTT. This translates into CASSHGLTEAFF. Full variable domain (outside the CDR3, taken from reference TRBV11-2 and TRBJ1-1): EAGVAQSPRYKIIEKRQSVAFWCNPISGHATLYWYQQILGQGPKLLIQFQNNGVVDDSQLPKDRFSAERLKGVDSTLKIQPAKLEDSAVYLCASSHGLTEAFFGQGTRLTVV.

This clone came up once. The DNA for the CDR3 is TGCGCCAGCAGCTTGGCCGTAGACAGCAACACTGAAGCTTTCTTT. It translates to CASSLAVDSNTEAFF. V and J are TRBV5-1 and TRBJ1-1; D possibly corresponds to TRBD1 (5 bases). V was trimmed by 0 bases and J by 2 bases, leaving 11 bases between them. Germline V gives CDR1 SGHRS, CDR2 YFSETQ. The CDR3 consists of 15 residues.

This chain connects TRBV19 to TRBJ1-5; weak D call: TRBD1 (6 bases). Deletions cut 5 bases from V and 3 bases from J, with 17 bases between. The CDR3 spans 16 residues. Germline V gene sequence: CDR1 LNHDA, CDR2 SQIVND (reference sequence). The CDR3 protein is CASSVRPGHSNQPQHF. For the CDR3, the DNA is TGTGCCAGTAGTGTCCGCCCGGGACACTCCAATCAGCCCCAGCATTTT.

The table lists this clone with a count of one. The junction does not match germline at one end; this may be a read error. The V and J genes are TRBV6-1 and TRBJ2-3; 9 bases match TRBD2. CDR1 is MNHNS, CDR2 SASEGT, per germline. The CDR3 has 15 amino acids. The CDR3 sequence is CASSEAGTSIDTQYF. The CDR3 DNA follows: TGTGCCAGCAGTGAAGCTGGGACTAGCATAGATACGCAGTATTTT.

This chain connects TRBV4-1 to TRBJ1-2; D is possibly TRBD1 (6 bases). CDR1 is MGHRA and CDR2 is YSYEKL in the germline V gene. This CDR3 spans 14 amino acids. V dropped 2 bases and J dropped 6 bases, with 13 bases sitting between them. In DNA, the CDR3 is TGCGCCAGCAGCCAACGGGACAAAGTCCATGGCTACACCTTC. Protein sequence: CASSQRDKVHGYTF.

This chain joins TRBV10-1 and TRBJ2-1; TRBD2 matches 11 bases. The CDR3 has 16 amino acids. CDR1 and CDR2 from the germline V gene are WNHNN and SYGVQD (reference sequence). J was trimmed by 9 bases and V by 6 bases; bases with no gene match: 13. In DNA, the CDR3 is TGCGCCAGCAGCCCGAGCGGGCTAGCGGGGGGAGTTGAGCAGTTCTTC. It translates to CASSPSGLAGGVEQFF.

The chain links TRBV2 to TRBJ1-5; possibly TRBD1 for D (6 bases). The CDR3 loop spans 14 amino acids. Germline V CDR1 and CDR2: SNHLY, FYNNEI. The V gene lost 6 bases and the J gene lost 1 base, with 10 bases spanning the gap. CDR3 sequence (DNA): TGTGCCAGCAGACGTGGACAGAGCAATCAGCCCCAGCATTTT. Protein sequence: CASRRGQSNQPQHF.

The gene calls are TRBV27 and TRBJ2-5, with a tentative D call TRBD2 (7 bases). The J call may be faulty, since TRBJ2-7 better matches the DNA end. The CDR3 length is 14 residues. The V gene's germline CDR1 is MNHEY and CDR2 SMNVEV (reference sequence). CDR3 loop: CASRLTGRVSEQYF. The CDR3 nucleotides read TGTGCCAGCAGACTTACAGGGAGGGTTTCCGAGCAGTACTTC.

The genes are TRBV5-4 and TRBJ2-7; tentatively, D is TRBD1 (6 bases). V was clipped by 4 bases and J by 6 bases, with 17 bases between them. The CDR3 length is 14 residues. The germline gives CDR1 SGHNT, CDR2 YYREEE (reference sequence). The CDR3 nucleotides read TGTGCCAGCAGCCAGGGGTACCCTATCTCCGAGCAGTACTTC. Its translation: CASSQGYPISEQYF.

This sequence joins TRBV7-9 and TRBJ1-2, with 9 bases identical to TRBD1. Germline CDR1 SEHNR, CDR2 FQNEAQ (reference sequence). The ends lost 4 bases at V and 2 bases at J; junction bases unmatched: 2. The CDR3 loop spans 14 amino acids. CDR3 in amino acids: CASSSDRGNYGYTF. As DNA, the CDR3 is TGTGCCAGCAGCTCAGACAGGGGGAACTATGGCTACACCTTC.